This T cell receptor (beta chain) was observed in a study of cytomegalovirus exposure and HLA in healthy donors (dated by TCRdb to the late 2010s). For the study in its entirety: According to an earlier analysis of a few hundred of the donors, roughly 180 million T cells yielded 117 million unique TCR beta sequences and about 280 Gb of sequence data. In addition to the first cohort of 666 subjects, a separate validation cohort of 120 different subjects was used. The genetic ancestry cluster associated with self-reported Caucasian donors included about four fifths of the roughly 400 genotyped donors. Among under 450 genotyped donors of the cohort, an average of about 240,000 unique TCR beta nucleotide sequences were sequenced per donor, around a sixth of them non-productive. All discovery cohort repertoires had been generated on a single sequencing platform. Roughly 5 DR-DQ haplotypes were treated as single units for association and clustering because of strong linkage in the cohort. The study was designed to test whether signatures of past pathogen exposure could be identified by cataloging public T cell receptors. In an earlier analysis of a few hundred of the donors, high-throughput TCR beta sequencing was used to judge whether each TCR beta V gene segment behaved as functional or pseudogenic. A later analysis re-examined previously published TCR beta repertoires from more than 600 donors and added high-resolution HLA genotyping to investigate patterns of TCR occurrence. The study profiled the T cell repertoires of about 720 subjects by immunosequencing and related them to cytomegalovirus serostatus. Donor age, sex, ethnicity and CMV serostatus were compiled together with the repertoire data. HLA typing covered class I and class II loci at four-digit resolution. Roughly 300 gigabases of sequencing data and roughly 90 million unique TCR sequences were included in an early release covering roughly 600 HLA-typed donors. To predict cytomegalovirus infection status, the study brought together high-throughput TCR immunosequencing, statistical association of individual TCRs with disease status, and machine learning. The later analysis used no new phenotypic data to find candidate immune exposures, relying instead on TCR beta sequences and their occurrence across donors. A later genetic analysis took genome-wide SNP genotypes for about three fifths of the 666 donors and used that subset as a discovery cohort. Typing coverage varied by locus: about 620-640 donors for A, B, C, DRB1 and DQB1; approximately 560 for DQA1; more than 600 for DPA1; 450 to 480 for DPB1.

The V and J ends are trimmed by 3 bases and 5 bases, leaving 14 bases between them. The CDR3 covers 15 residues, taking in both the cysteine and the phenylalanine. The retained sequence is limited to the CDR3, 45 bases, with the frame set at the first base. The germline V gene yields LGHNA for CDR1 and YSLEER for CDR2. Libraries came from the immunoSEQ multiplex PCR assay. For the multiplex PCR, a mixture combining 60 forward primers for TCR Vbeta segments and 13 reverse primers for TCR Jbeta segments was used. A multiplex PCR assay on genomic DNA amplified the CDR3 region of rearranged TCR beta genes. The Illumina HiSeq System was used to sequence the amplified TCR beta libraries as 87-base-pair reads. The source study handled its data this way. A later analysis counted some 80 million unique TCR beta chains across the 690 or so repertoires, and 9 million to 14 million of these chains were shared by at least two donors. A nearest-neighbor algorithm error-corrected the raw reads and collapsed the reads into unique sequences, merging closely related sequences to remove PCR and sequencing errors. CDR3 sequences were aligned to IMGT reference sequences to assign V, D and J gene segments. For a sequence to be retained, at least a six-nucleotide match to both a V gene segment and a J gene segment was required. Rearrangements were called productive when the CDR3 lacked stop codons and stayed in frame with V and J; all others were non-productive. CDR3 was defined according to IMGT convention as the region running from the second conserved V-encoded cysteine to the conserved J-encoded phenylalanine. In an earlier analysis of around 600 of the donors, sequences lacking an unambiguous match to a single V gene segment were excluded. In an earlier analysis of roughly 600 of the donors, a V segment was called functional when productive rearrangements were above 56.7%, and segregating when the standard deviation between donors exceeded 5%. A statistical classification framework was built to diagnose cytomegalovirus status from the catalog of TCR beta chain sequences. V and J gene assignment, in a later analysis, came from comparing TCR nucleotide sequences with IMGT/GENE-DB human TR gene sequences. In a later analysis, CDR3 sequences and most-parsimonious VDJ recombination scenarios were assigned using the TCRdist pipeline. In a later analysis, every TCR beta chain was defined by the combination of its CDR3 amino acid sequence and its V-gene family, and reads without a unique V-gene family were dropped. As a way to deal with suspected cross-contamination and a sequencing artifact, a later analysis dropped 640 or so nucleotide sequences that were highly shared and had low generation probability. A later analysis calculated a clonal expansion index for each public chain from normalized within-repertoire ranks of inferred template counts. Generation probabilities in a later analysis came from a VDJ recombination model fitted to out-of-frame rearrangements, and those results were checked against IGoR. In a later analysis, hypergeometric tests were used to score TCR-TCR, TCR-HLA and TCR-CMV co-occurrence, with a repertoire-size bias correction applied to TCR pairs. In a later analysis, false discovery rates were estimated by permuting HLA or CMV assignments 20 times. In a later analysis, co-occurring TCRs were grouped using DBSCAN, with TCRdist sequence similarity added in when clustering inside HLA-allele-positive subsets. Repertoires with fewer than 30,000 or more than 120,000 public chains were left out of co-occurrence clustering, as were a handful of repertoires with anomalous nucleotide sharing. The immuneACCESS repertoire file appears here via TCRdb, limited to in-frame rearrangements. These files lack a portion of the clones; in checked studies, under half of the deficit traces to unresolved V genes, and the cause of the others is not known. The DNA was the basis for D and trimming; V, J and clone size are from that table. This sample holds 100,000 or so clones; approximately 72% were observed only once. 1.3% of the sample rests with the top ten.

The investigation overall reported the following: The authors suggested that the approach could potentially be generalized to other disease states and immunological phenotypes. A further reported finding was that TCR beta sequences accurately predicted the HLA-A and HLA-B alleles for most subjects in the first cohort. For the cohort, immune exposure information was limited to CMV serostatus. Several of the top co-occurrence clusters appeared to be linked to parvovirus B19, influenza, CMV and Epstein-Barr virus, according to a later analysis. Some IMGT-functional V segments, including TRBV6-2 and TRBV6-3, could not be distinguished by the 87-base-pair reads and were therefore excluded. A group of highly shared sequence variants was considered likely to be a technical artifact of the sequencing pipeline. When HLA alleles, especially DR and DQ, strongly co-occurred, attributing TCR associations to individual alleles was difficult. Sequencing depth was assumed to be roughly uniform across donors in the presence/absence analyses, though that assumption may not hold. Linkage disequilibrium might explain the correlated functional status among segregating V segments, but an unknown experimental factor could not be ruled out. In the study, approximately 150 TCR beta chains were listed as associated with cytomegalovirus. In a later genetic analysis, a missense DCLRE1C variant was associated with V-gene and J-gene trimming of TCR beta chains, and the association was replicated in an independent cohort. The classifier was reported to diagnose cytomegalovirus status with high specificity and sensitivity in both the original and validation cohorts. In a later analysis, HLA-associated TCR beta chains showed more clonal expansion and lower generation probabilities than non-associated chains that were equally common. Across donors, most TCR sequences were observed very rarely, whereas some public TCRs were present in many individuals. In a later analysis, most CMV-associated TCR beta chains were found to appear HLA-restricted, with HLA associations seemingly driven largely by CMV exposure. A later analysis found that TCR association rates varied across HLA loci, with DRB1 alleles showing the most associated TCRs and HLA-C alleles the fewest. Three of the identified cytomegalovirus-associated TCR beta chains were confirmed in vitro to be specific for cytomegalovirus antigens. In this cohort, only TCR beta chains were sequenced, and detectable features were limited by the absence of alpha or paired-chain data. In a later analysis, about 17,000 TCR beta sequences were associated with specific HLA alleles at a false discovery rate of 0.05. In a later genetic analysis, fewer N-insertions in productive TCRs were reported among donors in an Asian-associated ancestry cluster than the roughly 700-donor mean. Because counts were too low, seventeen rarely observed V segments, including chromosome 9 orphons, were left out of the earlier analysis of approximately 580 of the donors. In an earlier analysis of fewer than 700 of the donors, most TCR beta V segments appeared in productive rearrangements about 87% or about 30% of the time, broadly matching IMGT annotations. Because HLA typing was missing for some donors at each locus, association tests included only the typed subset.

In total, approximately 690 healthy bone marrow donors made up the cohort. Cohort members were all nominally healthy when sampled, although unrecorded immune exposures were likely present. The donor tested CMV seronegative, placing the donor among the 350 to 400 seronegative members of the cohort. Every donor gave a peripheral blood sample, and the peripheral blood mononuclear cells from that sample were used for TCR beta sequencing. Genomic DNA extraction from the blood cell samples was performed with the Qiagen DNeasy Blood Extraction Kit. Comments on this clone: The clone's antigen remains unknown. Base qualities are not at hand, and no much larger clone is one base apart.

The receptor's source is a young man in good health and CMV-seronegative. The chain uses TRBV4-3 and TRBJ2-1, and TRBD2 may be the D gene, going by 5 matching bases. Sequencing used PBMCs. The CDR3 region: CASSHTRARNNEQFF. The base sequence is TGCGCCAGCAGCCACACTAGGGCCCGAAACAATGAGCAGTTCTTC.